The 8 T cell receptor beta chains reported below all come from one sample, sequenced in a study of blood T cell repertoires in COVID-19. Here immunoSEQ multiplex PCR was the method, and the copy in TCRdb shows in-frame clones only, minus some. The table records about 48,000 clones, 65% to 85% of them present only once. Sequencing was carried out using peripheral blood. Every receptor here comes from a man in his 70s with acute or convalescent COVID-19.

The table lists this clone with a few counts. For the CDR3, the DNA is TGTGCCAGCAGCTTAAAGGGACAGCTTAACTATGGCTACACCTTC. Translation: CASSLKGQLNYGYTF. The V call is TRBV7-9, the J call TRBJ1-2, with TRBD1 matching over 7 bases. Germline V gene sequence: CDR1 SEHNR, CDR2 FQNEAQ (reference sequence). The CDR3 extends over 15 amino acids. J was trimmed by 1 base and V by 2 bases; bases with no gene match: 4.

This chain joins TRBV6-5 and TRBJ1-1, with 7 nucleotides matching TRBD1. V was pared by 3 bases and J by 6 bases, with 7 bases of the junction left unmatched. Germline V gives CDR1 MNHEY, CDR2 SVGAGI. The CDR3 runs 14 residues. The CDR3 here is CASSYRGRGAEAFF. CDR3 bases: TGTGCCAGCAGTTATAGGGGGCGCGGTGCTGAAGCTTTCTTT.

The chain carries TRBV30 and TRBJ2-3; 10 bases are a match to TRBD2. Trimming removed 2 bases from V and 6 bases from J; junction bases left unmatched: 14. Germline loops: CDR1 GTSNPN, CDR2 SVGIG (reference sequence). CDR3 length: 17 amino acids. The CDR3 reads CAWSSFGLAVSTDTQYF. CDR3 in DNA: TGTGCCTGGAGTTCATTTGGACTAGCGGTTAGTACGGATACGCAGTATTTT.

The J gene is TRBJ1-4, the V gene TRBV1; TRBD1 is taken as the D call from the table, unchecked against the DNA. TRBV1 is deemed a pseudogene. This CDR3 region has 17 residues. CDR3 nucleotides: TGCACCAGCAGCCAAGATCCGAACAGGGCAACTAATGAAAAACTGTTTTTT. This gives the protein CTSSQDPNRATNEKLFF.

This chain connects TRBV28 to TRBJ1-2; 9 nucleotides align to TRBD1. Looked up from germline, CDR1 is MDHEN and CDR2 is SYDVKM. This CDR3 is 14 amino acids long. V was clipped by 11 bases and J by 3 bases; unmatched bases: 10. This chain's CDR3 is CAALKGQGDYGYTF. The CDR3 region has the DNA TGTGCCGCCCTTAAGGGACAGGGTGACTATGGCTACACCTTC.

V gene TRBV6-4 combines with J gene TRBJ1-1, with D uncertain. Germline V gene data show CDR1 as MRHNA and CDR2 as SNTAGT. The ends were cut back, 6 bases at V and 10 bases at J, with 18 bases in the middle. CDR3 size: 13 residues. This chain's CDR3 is CASRAQAGGLAFF. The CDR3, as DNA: TGTGCCAGCAGAGCTCAGGCAGGAGGGTTAGCTTTCTTT.

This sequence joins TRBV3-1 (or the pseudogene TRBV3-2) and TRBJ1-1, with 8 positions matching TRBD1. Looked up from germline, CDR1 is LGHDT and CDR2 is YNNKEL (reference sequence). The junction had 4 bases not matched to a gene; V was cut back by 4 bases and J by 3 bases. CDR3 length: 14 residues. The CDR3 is CASSLQGVDTEAFF. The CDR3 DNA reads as TGTGCCAGCAGCCTACAGGGGGTTGACACTGAAGCTTTCTTT.

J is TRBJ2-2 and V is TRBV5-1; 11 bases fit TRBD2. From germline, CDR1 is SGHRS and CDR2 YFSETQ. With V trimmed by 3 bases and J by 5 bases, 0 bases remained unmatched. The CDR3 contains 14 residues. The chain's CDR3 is CASSSSGGTGELFF. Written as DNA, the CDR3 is TGCGCCAGCAGCTCTAGCGGGGGGACCGGGGAGCTGTTTTTT.